The TCR beta chain described here comes from a study of blood T cell repertoires in COVID-19. Study background: In each case, the material was cDNA or gDNA derived from T cells, B-cell-depleted T cells, or PBMCs.

As handled by the study authors: Scientists estimated how many nucleated cells there were by amplifying reference gene primers. Profiled with immunoSEQ multiplex PCR; TCRdb holds only in-frame clones, not every one. The DNA was the basis for D and trimming; V, J and clone size are from that table. The sample gives over 95,000 clones, around 81% of which show up once; around 9.3% is in the top ten. This CDR3 contains 14 residues. Germline-derived CDR1 and CDR2 are SGDLS and YYNGEE. Germline trimming cut 6 bases from V and 7 bases from J; bases unmatched to any gene: 8. There are a few counts of this clone.

The sequencing sample was made of peripheral blood. This chain uses TRBV9 with TRBJ1-4; 8 positions match TRBD1. The sequence derives from a human donor in a cohort sampled during active COVID-19. CDR3 DNA sequence: TGTGCCAGCACCAGACAGGGGTCGGGTGAAAAACTGTTTTTT. Protein sequence: CASTRQGSGEKLFF.